This T cell receptor beta chain was identified during a study of cytomegalovirus exposure and HLA in healthy donors. Study-level results: A highly shared variant cluster was judged a likely technical artifact. Using a false discovery rate of 0.05, a later analysis showed that approximately 16,000 TCR beta sequences were associated with HLA alleles. In a later analysis, productive TCRs from donors in an Asian-associated ancestry cluster reportedly carried fewer N-insertions than the cohort mean.

Germline lookup yields CDR1 MNHEY and CDR2 SVGAGI. The CDR3 consists of 15 residues. V shed 6 bases and J 7 bases; nucleotides not matched to a gene: 13. A remark on this clone: No antigen is known for it.

Amplification used 60 Vbeta primers and 13 Jbeta primers. TCRdb's table, derived via immunoSEQ multiplex PCR, lists solely in-frame clones and lacks some. The repertoire includes some 120,000 clones, 55% to 75% of them detected once, and 8.5% to 9.5% sits in the top ten. The J gene is TRBJ2-3, the V gene TRBV6-5, with 7 bases matching TRBD2. This TCR came from a middle-aged woman in good health and CMV-seropositive. Sequenced sample: PBMCs. The CDR3 nucleotides are TGTGCCAGCAGAAAGGGAGGGAGGGATTCGAATACGCAGTATTTT. Amino acids: CASRKGGRDSNTQYF.